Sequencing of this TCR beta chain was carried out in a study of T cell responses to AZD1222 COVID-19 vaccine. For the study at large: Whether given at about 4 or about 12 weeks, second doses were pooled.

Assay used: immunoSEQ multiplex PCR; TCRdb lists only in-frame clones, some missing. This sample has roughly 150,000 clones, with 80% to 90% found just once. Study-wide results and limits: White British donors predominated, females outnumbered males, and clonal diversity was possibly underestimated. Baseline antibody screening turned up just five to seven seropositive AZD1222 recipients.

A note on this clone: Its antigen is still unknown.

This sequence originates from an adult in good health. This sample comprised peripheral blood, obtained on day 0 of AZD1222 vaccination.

The CDR3 protein is CASSLLYRGNTEAFF. CDR3 in DNA: TGTGCCAGCAGCTTGTTATACAGGGGGAACACTGAAGCTTTCTTT. This chain connects TRBV7-6 to TRBJ1-1; 7 bases match TRBD1. Trimming took 3 bases from V and 1 from J; bases not matched to a gene: 5. The CDR3 extends over 15 amino acids. Germline CDR1 SGHVS, CDR2 FNYEAQ.